The 18 T cell receptor beta chains below all came from one sample that was sequenced in a study of T cell changes during pregnancy in multiple sclerosis. Measured with immunoSEQ multiplex PCR; TCRdb has only the in-frame clones, and not every one. The sample lists about 93,000 clones; around 92% were seen once. The sample consisted of peripheral blood, taken after pregnancy. Receptors originate from a female donor with multiple sclerosis, enrolled in a pregnancy study.

The chain is built from TRBV18 and TRBJ2-1; 10 bases are a match to TRBD2. Germline CDR1 reads KGHSH; CDR2 reads LQKENI. CDR3 length: 15 residues. Germline trimming cut 3 bases from V and 5 bases from J; bases unmatched to any gene: 4. The CDR3 is CASSPLAGDNNEQFF. Here the CDR3 DNA reads TGTGCCAGCTCACCTCTAGCGGGGGATAACAATGAGCAGTTCTTC.

CDR3 nucleotides: TGTGCCAGCAGGGGTCGGGACAGTTATTCGGAGCAGTACTTC. It specifies CASRGRDSYSEQYF. This sequence joins TRBV5-4 and TRBJ2-7; 7 nucleotides match TRBD1. The V and J ends lost 5 bases and 7 bases, in that order; junction bases with no gene match: 12. The germline gives CDR1 SGHNT, CDR2 YYREEE (reference sequence). CDR3 length: 14 residues.

This chain uses TRBV5-4 with TRBJ2-7; a possible D gene is TRBD2 (6 bases). The CDR3 covers 14 residues. Germline V lookup: CDR1 SGHNT, CDR2 YYREEE (reference sequence). Trimming shortened V by 0 bases and J by 4 bases, and 11 bases separated the two germline ends. The CDR3 here is CASSLVGGIYEQYF. CDR3 bases: TGTGCCAGCAGCTTGGTTGGAGGGATTTACGAGCAGTACTTC.

This sequence joins TRBV6-1 and TRBJ1-2, with a weak D call TRBD1 (6 bases). V gave up 1 base and J gave up 2 bases, with 11 bases separating them. This CDR3 is built from 15 residues. Germline V gives CDR1 MNHNS, CDR2 SASEGT. CDR3 loop: CASSEGTGINYGYTF. The CDR3 DNA reads TGTGCCAGCAGTGAAGGAACAGGGATCAACTATGGCTACACCTTC.

The V gene is TRBV7-2, the J gene TRBJ1-2; 7 nucleotides line up with TRBD1. Germline CDR1 reads SGHTA; CDR2 reads FQGNSA. V lost 4 bases, J lost 6 bases, and 8 bases stayed unmatched. The CDR3 sequence is 14 residues long. The CDR3 nucleotides are TGTGCCAGCAGCTCACTACAGGGGATGGATGGCTACACCTTC. Translating it yields CASSSLQGMDGYTF.

The chain uses TRBV27 and TRBJ2-7, with 10 nucleotides matching TRBD1. V lost 4 bases, J lost 4 bases, and 7 bases stayed unmatched. Looked up from germline, CDR1 is MNHEY and CDR2 is SMNVEV (reference sequence). The CDR3 length is 15 residues. This chain's CDR3 is CASSSPGTGEYEQYF. The CDR3 DNA is TGTGCCAGCAGTTCCCCAGGGACAGGGGAGTACGAGCAGTACTTC.

The chain couples TRBV19 to TRBJ1-2; a weak D match, TRBD1 (6 bases). The CDR3 consists of 14 residues. The germline gives CDR1 LNHDA, CDR2 SQIVND (reference sequence). V lost 6 bases, J lost 5 bases, and 16 bases lay in between. The CDR3 coding sequence is TGTGCCAGTAGACCGGGAACAGGGCTTTATGGCTACACCTTC. It yields the protein CASRPGTGLYGYTF. The full variable domain, completed using reference TRBV19 and TRBJ1-2, is DGGITQSPKYLFRKEGQNVTLSCEQNLNHDAMYWYRQDPGQGLRLIYYSQIVNDFQKGDIAEGYSVSREKKESFPLTVTSAQKNPTAFYLCASRPGTGLYGYTFGSGTRLTVV.

This clone was detected only once. The chain links TRBV7-6 to TRBJ2-7; 8 positions match TRBD2. This CDR3 spans 15 amino acids. Germline trimming cut 5 bases from V and 3 bases from J; bases unmatched to any gene: 9. The germline V gene has CDR1 SGHVS and CDR2 FNYEAQ. The CDR3 nucleotides are TGTGCCAGCAGCCAGGAGAGCGGGAGTCGCTACGAGCAGTACTTC. Translation: CASSQESGSRYEQYF.

The chain has TRBV5-1 and TRBJ2-2, with 7 nucleotides matching TRBD1. V lost 3 bases and J lost 3; bases outside the gene matches: 8. CDR3 size: 16 residues. The germline CDR1 and CDR2 sequences are SGHRS and YFSETQ. CDR3 in DNA: TGCGCCAGCAGCTCATCAGGGGGACGGGACACCGGGGAGCTGTTTTTT. The encoded protein is CASSSSGGRDTGELFF.

The chain is built from TRBV5-4 and TRBJ2-5; D gene uncertain. With 2 bases removed from V and 2 bases from J, the gap between germline ends came to 4 bases. Germline V gene data show CDR1 as SGHNT and CDR2 as YYREEE (reference sequence). The CDR3 loop spans 12 amino acids. The CDR3 region has the DNA TGTGCCAGCAGCTTACAGCAAGAGACCCAGTACTTC. The encoded protein is CASSLQQETQYF.

The CDR3, as DNA: TGCGCCAGCAGCCAAGGAGACACAGATACGCAGTATTTT. Protein sequence: CASSQGDTDTQYF. The J gene is TRBJ2-3, the V gene TRBV4-1; the D is unclear. The CDR3 is made up of 13 amino acids. The germline V gene encodes CDR1 MGHRA and CDR2 YSYEKL. Between the trimmed V and J ends, which lost 1 base and 2 bases, there was a span of 4 bases.

This chain uses TRBV4-3 with TRBJ2-7, with TRBD1 matching over 8 bases. The V segment lost 4 bases and the J segment 3 bases; nucleotides outside the gene matches: 5. Germline CDR1 is LGHNA and CDR2 is YSLEER. This CDR3 region has 14 residues. This CDR3 is CASSPGQGFYEQYF. The CDR3 DNA is TGCGCCAGCAGCCCAGGACAGGGATTCTACGAGCAGTACTTC.

The DNA of the CDR3 is TGTGCCAGCAGCCTGGGACAGCCTAGCAATCAGCCCCAGCATTTT. Its protein product is CASSLGQPSNQPQHF. The chain couples TRBV7-2 to TRBJ1-5, with 7 bases aligning to TRBD1. The CDR3 is 15 residues long. The germline gives CDR1 SGHTA, CDR2 FQGNSA. V gave up 5 bases and J gave up 0 bases; unmatched junction bases: 4.

This chain connects TRBV7-2 to TRBJ2-3, with D perhaps matching TRBD1 (5 bases). The CDR3 has 15 amino acids. Per the germline V gene, CDR1 is SGHTA and CDR2 is FQGNSA. V was clipped by 5 bases and J by 0 bases, with 12 bases between them. DNA of the CDR3: TGTGCCAGCAGCGCTGGTCAGGGTAGCACAGATACGCAGTATTTT. Amino acid sequence: CASSAGQGSTDTQYF.

J is TRBJ2-2 and V is TRBV10-3; TRBD1 matches 9 bases. This CDR3 has 19 residues. Germline V gene sequence: CDR1 ENHRY, CDR2 SYGVKD. V dropped 2 bases and J dropped 3; count of bases not matched to a gene: 13. The CDR3 coding sequence is TGTGCCATCAGTGAGCCCAACCTCCGGGACAGGGAATACACCGGGGAGCTGTTTTTT. This encodes CAISEPNLRDREYTGELFF.

The V call is TRBV4-1, the J call TRBJ1-1; possibly TRBD1 for D (5 bases). Looked up from germline, CDR1 is MGHRA and CDR2 is YSYEKL. V lost 0 bases and J lost 8, with 13 bases in between. The CDR3 sequence is 14 residues long. This CDR3 reads CASSQDPGTGEAFF. In DNA form, the CDR3 reads TGCGCCAGCAGCCAAGACCCCGGGACTGGAGAAGCTTTCTTT.

The CDR3 DNA follows: TGTGCCAGTAGTATAATTGCGGGGGTCGGCTATGGCTACACCTTC. Residues: CASSIIAGVGYGYTF. V gene TRBV19 combines with J gene TRBJ1-2, with D possibly matching TRBD1 (5 bases). Germline V gene sequence: CDR1 LNHDA, CDR2 SQIVND (reference sequence). CDR3 length: 15 residues. Between the trimmed V and J ends, which lost 2 bases and 4 bases, there was a span of 14 bases.

The chain links TRBV7-9 to TRBJ1-6; weak D call: TRBD1 (5 bases). V shed 4 bases and J shed 2 bases, with 15 bases lying between them. The CDR3 is 17 residues long. Germline loops: CDR1 SEHNR, CDR2 FQNEAQ (reference sequence). CDR3 bases: TGTGCCAGCAGCTCCCTTGGAGAGACAGCCTATAATTCACCCCTCCACTTT. This codes for CASSSLGETAYNSPLHF.